The clone carrying this T cell receptor beta chain was seen a few times. Amplified TCR beta CDR3 regions were obtained using RNA transcripts as template. Scientists carried out first-round RT-PCR using HTBI primers and then a second-round multiplex PCR. TCRdb reprocessed the multiplex PCR reads with MiXCR, giving one entry per CDR3 protein. The sample shows about 740,000 distinct CDR3 sequences, 35% to 50% of them seen only once. The data were taken from a study of Graves' ophthalmopathy and Graves' hyperthyroidism. CDR3 size: 13 residues. Germline V gene lookup returns CDR1 SGHTA and CDR2 FQGNSA. Germline trimming cut 8 bases from V and 5 bases from J; bases unmatched to any gene: 7. Exclusion criteria comprised other autoimmune diseases, uncontrolled infections, pregnancy or lactation in patients. As diagnostic evidence, clinical symptoms, serum thyroxine, TRAb, thyroid ultrasound and orbital computed tomography were relied upon.

Sequencing was done on a sample of peripheral blood. The rearrangement links TRBV7-2 to TRBJ2-5; TRBD1 aligns across 8 bases. This TCR was recovered from an adult man with Graves' ophthalmopathy. The CDR3: CASGQGVPETQYF. The CDR3 DNA sequence: TGTGCCAGCGGACAGGGAGTACCTGAGACCCAGTACTTC.